The 16 T cell receptor beta chains below all came from one sample that was sequenced in a study of blood T cells in healthy people across ages. A second roughly 7 to 11 cycle PCR used barcoded and J-beta primers. In TCRdb, the 5' RACE reads were re-called with MiXCR into one record per CDR3 protein. The data contain roughly 1.9 million distinct CDR3 sequences, 30% to 40% of them singletons. The sequencing sample was made of blood. These receptors came from a human donor in good health.

Comments on this clonotype: One end of the junction is discordant with germline, which a read error may explain. The V gene is TRBV4-3, the J gene TRBJ1-5; D gene ambiguous. The CDR3 has 15 amino acids. CDR1 is LGHNA and CDR2 is YSLEER in the germline V gene. CDR3 amino acids: CASSQSDGNHQPRHF. CDR3 bases: TGCGCCAGCAGCCAATCCGACGGTAATCATCAGCCCCGGCATTTT.

V gene TRBV20-1 combines with J gene TRBJ2-3; the D is unclear. V lost 2 bases and J lost 2, with 17 bases in between. The CDR3 spans 16 residues. The germline CDR1 and CDR2 sequences are DFQATT and SNEGSKA (reference sequence). CDR3 nucleotide sequence: TGCAGTGCTAGAAAGATAGGAACTTCCTCCACAGATACGCAGTATTTT. Protein sequence: CSARKIGTSSTDTQYF.

This clonotype was counted between two and nine times. The gene calls are TRBV6-2 or TRBV6-3 and TRBJ1-2; weak D call: TRBD1 (5 bases). Germline CDR1 and CDR2: MNHEY and SVGEGT. Trimming shortened V by 6 bases and J by 3 bases, and 8 bases separated the two germline ends. The CDR3 spans 12 residues. CDR3 in amino acids: CASRQGHYGYTF. In nucleotides, the CDR3 is TGTGCCAGCAGGCAGGGTCACTATGGCTACACCTTC.

The gene calls are TRBV12-3 or TRBV12-4 and TRBJ1-2, with D unclear. The CDR3 runs 12 residues. V shed 4 bases and J shed 8 bases, with 11 bases lying between them. CDR3 bases: TGTGCCAGCAGTTCCCCAATTATGGGCTACACCTTC. The encoded protein is CASSSPIMGYTF.

The V and J genes are TRBV18 and TRBJ2-7; D remains unclear. The CDR3 runs to 17 residues. V lost 3 bases and J lost 1, with 19 bases in between. CDR1 KGHSH and CDR2 LQKENI come from the germline V gene. CDR3 amino acids: CASSPVLNSRGSYEQYF. The CDR3 DNA reads as TGTGCCAGCTCACCTGTACTCAATTCACGTGGATCCTACGAGCAGTACTTC.

Details on this clonotype: Being one base from a much bigger clone, this may be a read error. The V and J genes are TRBV29-1 and TRBJ2-1; D is unresolved. Germline CDR1 and CDR2: SQVTM and ANQGSEA. V was cut by 4 bases and J by 5 bases, with 6 bases left in between. This CDR3 region has 11 residues. This chain's CDR3 is CSVGTHNEQFF. The CDR3 DNA reads as TGCAGCGTTGGTACCCACAATGAGCAGTTCTTC.

The CDR3 is CASSLHPGTAKRETQYF. The CDR3 bases are TGTGCCAGCAGTTTACATCCGGGGACTGCCAAGCGAGAGACCCAGTACTTC. The rearrangement links TRBV28 to TRBJ2-5; D perhaps matches TRBD2 (6 bases). The germline V and J ends were trimmed by 2 bases and 4 bases, with 20 bases remaining between them. Germline loops: CDR1 MDHEN, CDR2 SYDVKM. This CDR3 has 17 residues.

The rearrangement links TRBV29-1 to TRBJ1-2; 11 nucleotides agree with TRBD1. Germline trimming cut 5 bases from V and 0 bases from J; bases unmatched to any gene: 11. CDR3 length equals 17 residues. From germline, CDR1 is SQVTM and CDR2 ANQGSEA. The CDR3 DNA sequence: TGCAGCGTTATTCAGAGGGACAGGGGGGCCTCTAACTATGGCTACACCTTC. Translation gives CSVIQRDRGASNYGYTF.

This clonotype was found a few times. The chain couples TRBV4-1 to TRBJ2-1, with TRBD2 matching 15 bases. This CDR3 is 18 amino acids long. V lost 4 bases, J lost 4 bases, and 8 bases stayed unmatched. From germline, CDR1 is MGHRA and CDR2 YSYEKL. The CDR3 region has the DNA TGCGCCAGCAGCCCGGGACTAGCGGGGGGCATTGGGTACAATGAGCAGTTCTTC. Amino acids: CASSPGLAGGIGYNEQFF.

Worth noting for this clonotype: One end of the junction is discordant with germline, which a read error may explain. The V and J genes are TRBV2 and TRBJ2-7, with TRBD2 as a possible D gene (6 bases). The CDR3 runs to 14 residues. Germline CDR1 and CDR2: SNHLY and FYNNEI. Written as DNA, the CDR3 is TGTGCCAGCAGCGAAGTGGGAGGTTGGAACGAGCAGTGCTTC. This encodes CASSEVGGWNEQCF. Supplemented by reference TRBV2 and TRBJ2-7, the full variable domain reads EPEVTQTPSHQVTQMGQEVILRCVPISNHLYFYWYRQILGQKVEFLVSFYNNEISEKSEIFDDQFSVERPDGSNFTLKIRSTKLEDSAMYFCASSEVGGWNEQCFGPGTRLTVT.

The chain combines TRBV7-2 with TRBJ2-2; D may be TRBD1 (5 bases). The CDR3 totals 14 residues. Germline CDR1 is SGHTA and CDR2 is FQGNSA. V lost 8 bases and J 1 base, leaving 11 bases between the germline ends. CDR3 loop: CASLGAVNTGELFF. CDR3 nucleotide sequence: TGTGCCAGCTTAGGGGCGGTGAACACCGGGGAGCTGTTTTTT. Full variable domain (rest looked up from reference TRBV7-2 and TRBJ2-2): GAGVSQSPSNKVTEKGKDVELRCDPISGHTALYWYRQSLGQGLEFLIYFQGNSAPDKSGLPSDRFSAERTGGSVSTLTIQRTQQEDSAVYLCASLGAVNTGELFFGEGSRLTVL.

The rearrangement links TRBV5-1 to TRBJ1-2, with D maybe TRBD1 (5 bases). V shed 0 bases and J shed 6 bases, with 12 bases lying between them. Germline assignment: CDR1 SGHRS and CDR2 YFSETQ. This CDR3 spans 14 amino acids. CDR3 bases: TGCGCCAGCAGCTTGGCGGTTCGGGGCGATGGCTACACCTTC. It encodes CASSLAVRGDGYTF.

V usage is TRBV20-1 and J usage is TRBJ1-1, with D possibly being TRBD1 (6 bases). Germline values: CDR1 DFQATT, CDR2 SNEGSKA (reference sequence). V lost 5 bases, J lost 6 bases, and 19 bases lay in between. This CDR3 contains 14 residues. Here the CDR3 reads CSAEPRGRDAEAFF. CDR3 coding DNA: TGCAGTGCTGAACCCCGGGGGCGTGACGCTGAAGCTTTCTTT.

The chain joins TRBV7-2 to TRBJ2-4; TRBD1 might be the D (5 bases). Looked up from germline, CDR1 is SGHTA and CDR2 is FQGNSA. Trimming cost V 5 bases and J 0 bases, with 14 bases left between them. The CDR3 loop spans 16 amino acids. The CDR3 coding sequence is TGTGCCAGCAGCATACAGGCCATGCTAGCCAAAAACATTCAGTACTTC. It specifies CASSIQAMLAKNIQYF. Variable domain in full (rest from reference TRBV7-2 and TRBJ2-4): GAGVSQSPSNKVTEKGKDVELRCDPISGHTALYWYRQSLGQGLEFLIYFQGNSAPDKSGLPSDRFSAERTGGSVSTLTIQRTQQEDSAVYLCASSIQAMLAKNIQYFGAGTRLSVL.

The chain carries TRBV7-9 and TRBJ2-4; possible D gene TRBD1, 6 bases. TRBJ2-7 matches the DNA end more closely, so the J call is doubtful. There are 18 residues in the CDR3. Per germline, CDR1 SEHNR and CDR2 FQNEAQ (reference sequence). As DNA, the CDR3 is TGTGCCAGCAGCTTATCGGGTCCCGTTTTGGGGGCGACGTTCGAGCAGTACTTC. It codes for CASSLSGPVLGATFEQYF.

The rearrangement links TRBV7-2 to TRBJ2-3, with D maybe TRBD2 (6 bases). CDR3 length: 16 amino acids. Germline CDR1 and CDR2: SGHTA and FQGNSA. The V end was cut by 5 bases, the J end by 3 bases, with 18 bases between. The CDR3 coding sequence is TGTGCCAGCAGCCCTAGGCGGGGAACGGGGACAGATACGCAGTATTTT. The encoded protein is CASSPRRGTGTDTQYF.